The rows below give T cell receptor beta chains drawn from one sample of a study of cytomegalovirus exposure and HLA in healthy donors. The repertoire was sequenced with immunoSEQ multiplex PCR; TCRdb's copy has only in-frame clones and lacks some. The sample shows 170,000 or so clones, 70% to 90% of them seen only once. Sequencing was carried out using PBMCs. These receptors were obtained from a woman aged 18-29 years in good health and CMV-seronegative. CDR3s include the opening cysteine and the closing phenylalanine or tryptophan. Each record gives: clone size, V gene, D gene, J gene, CDR3 DNA, CDR3 protein. D genes are given only for firm matches. Clone size is stated in some rows and not others, as once, few, many or a class when expanded.

>-|TRBV19|-|TRBJ2-7
TGTGCCAGTAGTACAGCCCCGGGGGACCTGCGATACGAGCAGTACTTC
CASSTAPGDLRYEQYF
>-|TRBV28|-|TRBJ1-2
TGTGCCAGCAGTTTATTGCAGGGGAAACCTGGCTACACCTTC
CASSLLQGKPGYTF
>-|TRBV5-1|TRBD1|TRBJ2-7
TGCGCCAGCAGCCCACGGACAGGGGACCACGAGCAGTACTTC
CASSPRTGDHEQYF
>-|TRBV7-9|-|TRBJ2-3
TGTTCCAGCAGCTTAACCGTTGGAGTGGCAGATACGCAGTATTTT
CSSSLTVGVADTQYF
>-|TRBV9|-|TRBJ2-3
TGTGCCAGCAGCGCTAGCCCTACGACCACAGATACGCAGTATTTT
CASSASPTTTDTQYF
>-|TRBV5-4|TRBD2|TRBJ2-3
TGTGCCGCTGCTGGCGGGGGGACAGATACGCAGTATTTT
CAAAGGGTDTQYF
>once|TRBV5-1|-|TRBJ2-5
TGCGCCAGCAGCCCCGACGTTATGGAGCAAGAGACCCAGTACTTC
CASSPDVMEQETQYF
>-|TRBV5-6|TRBD1|TRBJ2-7
TGTGCCAGCAGCTTGGGCCCAGGGGGCGCACCCTACGAGCAGTACTTC
CASSLGPGGAPYEQYF
>-|TRBV4-2|TRBD2|TRBJ2-7
TGTGCCAGCAGCCAACTAGCCGGGACTAGCGGATCCTACGAGCAGTACTTC
CASSQLAGTSGSYEQYF
>-|TRBV2|TRBD2|TRBJ2-1
TGTGCCAGCAGTGAACCTCCGAGCGGGGGACACTACAATGAGCAGTTCTTC
CASSEPPSGGHYNEQFF
>-|TRBV6-5|-|TRBJ2-3
TGTGCCAGCAGTTACGGGACTGGAGGGGCAGATACGCAGTATTTT
CASSYGTGGADTQYF
>-|TRBV13|TRBD1|TRBJ2-5
TGTGCCAGCAGCTTAGAACAGGGGGCGCGAGAGCAGTACTTC
CASSLEQGAREQYF
>-|TRBV10-3|TRBD2|TRBJ2-5
TGTGCCATCAGTGAGAGCCTAGCGGGGGGGCGGGTCCAAGAGACCCAGTACTTC
CAISESLAGGRVQETQYF
>once|TRBV2|-|TRBJ2-7
TGTGCCAGCAGCCCAGCTAGGGACTGGAGCGAGCAGTACTTC
CASSPARDWSEQYF
>-|TRBV6-5|-|TRBJ2-7
TGTGCCAGCGGAACAGACTACGAGCAGTACTTC
CASGTDYEQYF
>-|TRBV19|TRBD2|TRBJ2-1
TGTGCCAGTAGTAATGGGTTAGCGGGGTACAATGAGCAGTTCTTC
CASSNGLAGYNEQFF